This TCR beta chain is drawn from a study of technical replicates of blood from several donors. Using immunoSEQ multiplex PCR, the repertoire was profiled, and TCRdb retains in-frame clones only, with some absent. Of approximately 76,000 clones in the sample, around 97% were seen once. V gave up 0 bases and J gave up 0 bases, with 16 bases separating them. Germline V lookup: CDR1 SGDLS, CDR2 YYNGEE. The length of the CDR3 is 17 residues. Sequencing input: T cells isolated from PBMCs. This rearrangement joins TRBV9 to TRBJ2-7; maybe TRBD2 (7 bases). This sequence originates from a human donor in good health. The CDR3 spells CASSVGGGGWSSYEQYF. DNA of the CDR3: TGTGCCAGCAGCGTAGGGGGGGGCGGATGGTCCTCCTACGAGCAGTACTTC.